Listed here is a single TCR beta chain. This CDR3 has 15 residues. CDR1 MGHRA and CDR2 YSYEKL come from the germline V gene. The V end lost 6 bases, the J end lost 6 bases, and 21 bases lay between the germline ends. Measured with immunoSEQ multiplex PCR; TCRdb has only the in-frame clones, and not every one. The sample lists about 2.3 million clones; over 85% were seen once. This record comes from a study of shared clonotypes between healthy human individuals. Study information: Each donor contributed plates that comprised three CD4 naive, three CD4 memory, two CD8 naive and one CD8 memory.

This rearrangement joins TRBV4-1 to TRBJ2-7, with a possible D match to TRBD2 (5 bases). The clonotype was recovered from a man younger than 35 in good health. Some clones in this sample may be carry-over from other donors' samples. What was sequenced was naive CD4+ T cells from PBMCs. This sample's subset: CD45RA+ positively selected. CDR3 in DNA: TGCGCCAGCAGTCTTGGAGGCCCAGTTCGGGCCGAGCAGTACTTC. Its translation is CASSLGGPVRAEQYF.